The next 15 T cell receptor beta chains were all read from a single sample in a study of OX40 agonist ivuxolimab in advanced cancers. The assay was immunoSEQ multiplex PCR, and TCRdb's table has in-frame clones only and misses some. Here the sample spans approximately 76,000 clones, about 89% being singletons. The sequencing here drew on CD4+ or CD8+ T cells sorted from blood, taken in a trial of the OX40 agonist ivuxolimab. These receptors originate from an adult with an advanced solid tumor such as melanoma, head and neck, liver or kidney cancer.

This clone was observed once. V and J are TRBV2 and TRBJ1-4, with D possibly being TRBD1 (5 bases). Germline CDR1 is SNHLY and CDR2 is FYNNEI. This CDR3 spans 15 amino acids. Trimming removed 0 bases from V and 13 bases from J, with 18 bases in between. The CDR3 sequence is CASSEAGTDRGGLFF. The CDR3 nucleotides are TGTGCCAGCAGTGAAGCTGGGACTGACCGAGGAGGACTGTTTTTT.

In its sample, this clone was seen once. The chain uses TRBV7-4 and TRBJ2-7; D might be TRBD1 (7 bases). Germline values: CDR1 SGHVT, CDR2 SQSDAQ. Trimming stripped 4 bases from V and 0 bases from J, with 13 bases between. The CDR3 extends over 15 amino acids. The CDR3 DNA is TGTGCCAGCAGCTCGGAGGGGGCTATCTCCTACGAGCAGTACTTC. Its protein product is CASSSEGAISYEQYF. Variable domain in full (rest from reference TRBV7-4 and TRBJ2-7): GAGVSQSPRYKVAKRGRDVALRCDSISGHVTLYWYRQTLGQGSEVLTYSQSDAQRDKSGRPSGRFSAERPERSVSTLKIQRTEQGDSAVYLCASSSEGAISYEQYFGPGTRLTVT.

This sequence joins TRBV30 and TRBJ1-2, with 9 bases lining up with TRBD1. The V segment lost 4 bases and the J segment 8 bases; nucleotides outside the gene matches: 11. Germline V gene lookup returns CDR1 GTSNPN and CDR2 SVGIG (reference sequence). The CDR3 has 14 amino acids. The CDR3: CAWNVRQGVGGYTF. CDR3 nucleotide sequence: TGTGCCTGGAACGTCAGACAGGGGGTAGGAGGCTACACCTTC.

Here the CDR3 reads CASSPPGGFPTYEQYF. The CDR3 DNA follows: TGTGCCAGCAGTCCCCCGGGAGGCTTCCCCACCTACGAGCAGTACTTC. The chain is built from TRBV21-1 and TRBJ2-7; the table's D call TRBD2 went unverified against the DNA. TRBV21-1 is tagged as a pseudogene. This CDR3 is built from 16 residues.

The chain's CDR3 is CASRRAGDSNQPQHF. The DNA for the CDR3 is TGTGCCAGCAGGCGGGCCGGAGATAGCAATCAGCCCCAGCATTTT. The chain joins TRBV27 to TRBJ1-5; D gene uncertain. With 6 bases removed from V and 0 bases from J, the gap between germline ends came to 12 bases. This CDR3 region has 15 residues. Germline V gives CDR1 MNHEY, CDR2 SMNVEV (reference sequence).

V usage is TRBV19 and J usage is TRBJ1-5; 8 bases match TRBD1. Germline CDR1 is LNHDA and CDR2 is SQIVND (reference sequence). The CDR3 length is 15 residues. J was trimmed by 1 base and V by 10 bases; bases with no gene match: 9. CDR3 DNA: TGTGCCACCACTGGACGGACAGGGAGCAATCAGCCCCAGCATTTT. It encodes CATTGRTGSNQPQHF.

The chain links TRBV5-6 to TRBJ2-3; tentatively, D is TRBD1 or TRBD2 (5 bases each). CDR1 and CDR2 (germline): SGHDT, YYEEEE. The CDR3 spans 16 residues. V was pared by 4 bases and J by 3 bases, with 18 bases between. In nucleotides, the CDR3 is TGTGCCAGCAGCCGGGTGGAGTGGGGGTCGACAGATACGCAGTATTTT. It specifies CASSRVEWGSTDTQYF.

The genes are TRBV30 and TRBJ1-5; tentatively, D is TRBD1 (5 bases). This CDR3 has 15 residues. From germline, CDR1 is GTSNPN and CDR2 SVGIG (reference sequence). V gave up 0 bases and J gave up 4 bases, with 13 bases separating them. The CDR3 DNA is TGTGCCTGGAGTGTACTCGGGGGGAAGAATCAGCCCCAGCATTTT. It translates to CAWSVLGGKNQPQHF.

The chain has TRBV15 and TRBJ2-1; D possibly corresponds to TRBD2 (6 bases). The CDR3 sequence is 14 residues long. Between the trimmed V and J ends, which lost 5 bases and 6 bases, there was a span of 14 bases. The germline CDR1 and CDR2 sequences are LNHNV and YYDKDF (reference sequence). CDR3 region: CATSADGTPNEQFF. As DNA, the CDR3 is TGTGCCACCAGCGCGGACGGGACTCCCAATGAGCAGTTCTTC.

The chain has TRBV19 and TRBJ2-2, with unresolved D. The CDR3 length is 14 residues. Germline CDR1 is LNHDA and CDR2 is SQIVND (reference sequence). V was pared by 5 bases and J by 6 bases, with 13 bases between. The CDR3: CASSLDRSSGELFF. CDR3 DNA sequence: TGTGCCAGTAGTCTGGACCGGTCTTCCGGGGAGCTGTTTTTT.

The chain carries TRBV7-2 and TRBJ1-5, with a weak D call TRBD1 (5 bases). Per the germline V gene, CDR1 is SGHTA and CDR2 is FQGNSA. V lost 5 bases and J lost 4, with 15 bases in between. This CDR3 contains 15 residues. CDR3 region: CASSTGRGGNQPQHF. CDR3 in DNA: TGTGCCAGCAGCACCGGACGGGGGGGGAATCAGCCCCAGCATTTT.

This chain connects TRBV5-6 to TRBJ2-1; the D gene is possibly TRBD1 (6 bases). This CDR3 comprises 17 residues. CDR1 and CDR2 from the germline V gene are SGHDT and YYEEEE. Trimming took 1 base from V and 5 from J, leaving 19 bases between them. CDR3 sequence (DNA): TGTGCCAGCAGCTTGCGCCGACAGGTTGCCGCCCACAATGAGCAGTTCTTC. This translates into CASSLRRQVAAHNEQFF.

The chain employs TRBV6-6 and TRBJ1-6, with TRBD1 matching over 11 bases. This CDR3 region has 15 residues. V gave up 4 bases and J gave up 9 bases; unmatched junction bases: 5. Looked up from germline, CDR1 is MNHNY and CDR2 is SVGAGI (reference sequence). CDR3 sequence (DNA): TGTGCCAGCAGTTCCCCCGGGACAGGGGGTTCACCCCTCCACTTT. Protein sequence: CASSSPGTGGSPLHF.

The chain has TRBV7-9 and TRBJ1-4, with D hard to call. Germline CDR1 and CDR2: SEHNR and FQNEAQ (reference sequence). V gave up 5 bases and J gave up 0 bases, with 7 bases separating them. The CDR3 consists of 14 residues. For the CDR3, the DNA is TGTGCCAGCAGCCCTCGATCAACTAATGAAAAACTGTTTTTT. Translation: CASSPRSTNEKLFF.

The chain recombines TRBV7-3 with TRBJ2-1; a possible D gene is TRBD2 (6 bases). V was cut by 4 bases and J by 6 bases, with 10 bases left in between. The CDR3 totals 13 residues. CDR1 and CDR2 (germline): SGHTA, FQGTGA. The CDR3 DNA reads as TGTGCCAGCAGCTCGACTAGTGGCAATGAGCAGTTCTTC. It yields the protein CASSSTSGNEQFF.